This TCR beta chain was sequenced in a study of blood T cell repertoires in COVID-19. Using immunoSEQ multiplex PCR, the repertoire was profiled, and TCRdb retains in-frame clones only, with some absent. The table includes fewer than 350,000 clones, about nine tenths detected once. In Seattle, patients joined the study during active infection and were tracked longitudinally. The CDR3 runs to 13 residues. V lost 10 bases to trimming and J lost 1 base, with 13 bases between them. The sequenced material came from peripheral blood. This receptor was taken from a woman aged 25-40 years with COVID-19, enrolled during active disease. The chain couples TRBV12-3 or TRBV12-4 to TRBJ1-1; D is ambiguous. This chain's CDR3 is CATLRGKNTEAFF. The CDR3 nucleotides are TGTGCCACCCTGCGAGGGAAGAACACTGAAGCTTTCTTT.